This T cell receptor beta chain originates from a study of blood T cell repertoires in COVID-19. Study in general: T cells, B-cell-depleted T cells, or PBMCs provided the cDNA or gDNA that served as material.

Assay used: immunoSEQ multiplex PCR; TCRdb lists only in-frame clones, some missing. Of approximately 380,000 clones listed, about 89% are singletons. The germline V gene encodes CDR1 WNHNN and CDR2 SYGVQD (reference sequence). V dropped 4 bases and J dropped 6 bases, with 9 bases sitting between them. The CDR3 consists of 13 residues. The chain uses TRBV10-1 and TRBJ2-2, with no clear D. The sequencing input was PBMCs or T cells enriched from blood (not recorded which). This receptor was taken from a woman in her 40s who had been exposed to COVID-19. In DNA, the CDR3 is TGCGCCAGCAGTGCATCCAGTCCCGGGGAGCTGTTTTTT. It is translated as CASSASSPGELFF.